This T cell receptor (beta chain) was sequenced in a study of blood T cell repertoires in COVID-19. Study details: Researchers got acute and convalescent COVID-19 samples from the United States, Italy and Spain.

V was clipped by 4 bases and J by 6 bases, with 22 bases between them. The CDR3 contains 16 residues. Germline loops: CDR1 MNHEY, CDR2 SMNVEV (reference sequence). Two negative PCRs, clearance, or symptom resolution characterized the recovered Cohort 3 donors. This clone was seen only a few times. In the original processing: Cell counts per sample came from amplifying reference gene primers. This table comes from immunoSEQ multiplex PCR, and its TCRdb copy is limited to in-frame clones, with some not included. That table is the source of V, J and clone size, and D and trimming were worked out from the DNA. The table records around 250,000 clones, approximately 83% of them present only once.

This clonotype originated in a man aged 45 to 65 who had recovered from COVID-19. Specimen: PBMCs or T cells enriched from blood (not recorded which). The V call is TRBV27, the J call TRBJ2-7, with a tentative D call TRBD2 (5 bases). This chain's CDR3 is CASSSGGQLYDPEQYF. DNA of the CDR3: TGTGCCAGCAGTTCTGGCGGGCAGCTGTATGATCCCGAGCAGTACTTC.